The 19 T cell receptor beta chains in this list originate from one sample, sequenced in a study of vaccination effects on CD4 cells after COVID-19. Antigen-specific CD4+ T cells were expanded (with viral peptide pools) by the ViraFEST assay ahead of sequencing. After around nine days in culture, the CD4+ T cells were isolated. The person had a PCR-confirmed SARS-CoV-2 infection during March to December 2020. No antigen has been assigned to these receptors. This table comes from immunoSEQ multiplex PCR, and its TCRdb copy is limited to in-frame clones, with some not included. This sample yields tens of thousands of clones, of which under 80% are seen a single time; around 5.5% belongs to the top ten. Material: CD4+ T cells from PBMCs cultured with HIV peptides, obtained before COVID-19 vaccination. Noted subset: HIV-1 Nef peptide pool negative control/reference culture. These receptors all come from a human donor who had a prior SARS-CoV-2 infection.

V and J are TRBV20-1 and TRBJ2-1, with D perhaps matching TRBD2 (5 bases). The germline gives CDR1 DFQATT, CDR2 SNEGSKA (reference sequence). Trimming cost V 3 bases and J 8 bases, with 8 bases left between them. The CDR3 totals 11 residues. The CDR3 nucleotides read TGCAGTGCTAGCGGGGAGCATGAGCAGTTCTTC. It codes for CSASGEHEQFF.

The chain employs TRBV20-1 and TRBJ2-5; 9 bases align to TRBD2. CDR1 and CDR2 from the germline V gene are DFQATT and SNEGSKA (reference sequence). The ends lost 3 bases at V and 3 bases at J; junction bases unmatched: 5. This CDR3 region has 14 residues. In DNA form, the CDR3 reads TGCAGTGCTAGTAGCGGGGGACTCGAAGAGACCCAGTACTTC. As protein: CSASSGGLEETQYF.

The CDR3 nucleotides read TGTGCTTCGCGAGACCAACTCGAGCAGTACTTC. As protein: CASRDQLEQYF. The chain combines TRBV2 with TRBJ2-7; D is uncertain. The CDR3 is 11 residues long. Germline CDR1 reads SNHLY; CDR2 reads FYNNEI.

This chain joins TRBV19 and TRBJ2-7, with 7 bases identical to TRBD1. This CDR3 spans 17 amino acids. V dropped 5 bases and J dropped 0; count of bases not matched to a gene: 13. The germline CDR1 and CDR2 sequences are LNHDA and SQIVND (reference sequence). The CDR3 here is CASSVRGDSLSSYEQYF. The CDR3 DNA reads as TGTGCCAGTAGTGTTCGAGGGGACAGCCTCTCCTCCTACGAGCAGTACTTC.

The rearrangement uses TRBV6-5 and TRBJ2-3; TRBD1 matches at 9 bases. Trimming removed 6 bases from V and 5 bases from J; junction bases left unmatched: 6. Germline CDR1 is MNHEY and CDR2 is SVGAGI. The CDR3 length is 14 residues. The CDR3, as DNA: TGTGCCAGCAGCCGGGACAGGGTTTTAGATACGCAGTATTTT. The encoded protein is CASSRDRVLDTQYF.

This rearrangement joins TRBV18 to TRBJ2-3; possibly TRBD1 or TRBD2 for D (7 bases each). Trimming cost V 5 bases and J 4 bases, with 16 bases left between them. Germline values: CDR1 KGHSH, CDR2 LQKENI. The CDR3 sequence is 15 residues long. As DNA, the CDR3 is TGTGCCAGCTCAGTAAACAGGGGAGGGGCAGATACGCAGTATTTT. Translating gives CASSVNRGGADTQYF.

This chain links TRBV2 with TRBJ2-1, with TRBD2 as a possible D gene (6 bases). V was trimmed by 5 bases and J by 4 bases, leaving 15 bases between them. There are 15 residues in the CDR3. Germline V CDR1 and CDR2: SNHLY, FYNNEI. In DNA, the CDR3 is TGTGCCAGCAGTTTGGGCGGGGCGGGATACAATGAGCAGTTCTTC. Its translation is CASSLGGAGYNEQFF.

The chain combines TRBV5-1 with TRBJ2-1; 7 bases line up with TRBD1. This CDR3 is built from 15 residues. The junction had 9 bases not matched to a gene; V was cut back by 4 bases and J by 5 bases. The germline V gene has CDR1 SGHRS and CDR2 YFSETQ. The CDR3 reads CASSLTGQRNNEQFF. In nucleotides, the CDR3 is TGCGCCAGCAGCCTAACGGGACAGAGAAACAATGAGCAGTTCTTC. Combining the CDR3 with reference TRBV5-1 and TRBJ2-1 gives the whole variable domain KAGVTQTPRYLIKTRGQQVTLSCSPISGHRSVSWYQQTPGQGLQFLFEYFSETQRNKGNFPGRFSGRQFSNSRSEMNVSTLELGDSALYLCASSLTGQRNNEQFFGPGTRLTVL.

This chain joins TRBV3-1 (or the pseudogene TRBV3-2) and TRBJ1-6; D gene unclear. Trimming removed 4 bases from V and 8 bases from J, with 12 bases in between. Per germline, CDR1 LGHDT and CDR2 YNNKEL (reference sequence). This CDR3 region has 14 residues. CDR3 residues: CASSPGPGYSPLHF. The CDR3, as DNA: TGTGCCAGCAGCCCCGGACCGGGTTATTCACCCCTCCACTTT.

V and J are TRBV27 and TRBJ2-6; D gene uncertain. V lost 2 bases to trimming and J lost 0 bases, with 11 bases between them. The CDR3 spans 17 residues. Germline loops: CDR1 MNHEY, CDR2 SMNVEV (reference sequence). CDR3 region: CASSLASTNSGANVLTF. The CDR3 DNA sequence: TGTGCCAGCAGTTTAGCCAGTACAAACTCTGGGGCCAACGTCCTGACTTTC. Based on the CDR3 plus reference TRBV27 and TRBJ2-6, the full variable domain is EAQVTQNPRYLITVTGKKLTVTCSQNMNHEYMSWYRQDPGLGLRQIYYSMNVEVTDKGDVPEGYKVSRKEKRNFPLILESPSPNQTSLYFCASSLASTNSGANVLTFGAGSRLTVL.

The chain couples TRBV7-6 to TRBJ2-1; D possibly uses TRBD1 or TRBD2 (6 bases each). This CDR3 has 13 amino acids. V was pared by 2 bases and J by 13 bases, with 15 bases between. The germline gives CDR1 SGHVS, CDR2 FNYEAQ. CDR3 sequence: CASSLYRGLVQFF. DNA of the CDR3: TGTGCCAGCAGCTTATACCGGGGGCTAGTACAGTTCTTC.

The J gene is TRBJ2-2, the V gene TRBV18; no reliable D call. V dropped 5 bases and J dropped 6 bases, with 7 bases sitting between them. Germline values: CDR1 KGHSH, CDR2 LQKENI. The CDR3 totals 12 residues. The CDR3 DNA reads TGTGCCAGCTCAGTGTTCGCCGGGGAGCTGTTTTTT. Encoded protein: CASSVFAGELFF.

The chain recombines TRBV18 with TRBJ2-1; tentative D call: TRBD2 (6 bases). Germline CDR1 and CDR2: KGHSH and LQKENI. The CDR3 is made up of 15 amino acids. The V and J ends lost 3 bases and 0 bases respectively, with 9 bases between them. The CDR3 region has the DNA TGTGCCAGCTCACCTTCGCGGGACTCCTACAATGAGCAGTTCTTC. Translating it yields CASSPSRDSYNEQFF.

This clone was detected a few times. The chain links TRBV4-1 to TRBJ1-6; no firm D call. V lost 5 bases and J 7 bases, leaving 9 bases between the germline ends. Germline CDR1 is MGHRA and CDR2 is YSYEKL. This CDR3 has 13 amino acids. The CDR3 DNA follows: TGCGCCAGCAGCACGAAGGTGAATTCACCCCTCCACTTT. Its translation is CASSTKVNSPLHF.

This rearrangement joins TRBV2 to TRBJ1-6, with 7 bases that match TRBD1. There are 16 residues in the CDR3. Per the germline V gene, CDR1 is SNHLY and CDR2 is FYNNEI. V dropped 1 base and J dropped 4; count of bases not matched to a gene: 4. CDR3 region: CASSEEGALYNSPLHF. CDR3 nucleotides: TGTGCCAGCAGTGAAGAGGGGGCCCTTTATAATTCACCCCTCCACTTT.

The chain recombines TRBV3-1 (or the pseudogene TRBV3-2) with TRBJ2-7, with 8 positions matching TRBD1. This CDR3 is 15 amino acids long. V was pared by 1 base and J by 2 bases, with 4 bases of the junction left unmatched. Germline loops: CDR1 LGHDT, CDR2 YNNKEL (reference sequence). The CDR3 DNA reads TGTGCCAGCAGCCAAGGACCGACAGGGGCCTACGAGCAGTACTTC. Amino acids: CASSQGPTGAYEQYF.

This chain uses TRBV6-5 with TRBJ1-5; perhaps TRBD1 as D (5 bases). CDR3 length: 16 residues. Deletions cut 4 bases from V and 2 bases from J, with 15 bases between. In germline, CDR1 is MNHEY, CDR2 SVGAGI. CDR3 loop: CASSSNRKGGNQPQHF. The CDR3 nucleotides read TGTGCCAGCAGTTCAAACAGGAAAGGTGGCAATCAGCCCCAGCATTTT.

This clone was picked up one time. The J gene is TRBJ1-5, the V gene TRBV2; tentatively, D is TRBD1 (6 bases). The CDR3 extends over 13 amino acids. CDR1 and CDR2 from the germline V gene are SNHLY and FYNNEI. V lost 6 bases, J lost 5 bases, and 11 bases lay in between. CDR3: CASSAQGYQPQHF. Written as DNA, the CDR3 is TGTGCCAGCAGCGCTCAGGGGTATCAGCCCCAGCATTTT.

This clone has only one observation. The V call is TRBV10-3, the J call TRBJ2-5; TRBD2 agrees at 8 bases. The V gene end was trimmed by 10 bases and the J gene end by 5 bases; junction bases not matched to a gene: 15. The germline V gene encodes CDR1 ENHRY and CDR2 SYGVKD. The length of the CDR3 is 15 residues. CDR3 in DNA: TGTGCCACGGAGGGCAGCGGGGGTAATAGGGAGACCCAGTACTTC. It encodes CATEGSGGNRETQYF.